These T cell receptor beta chains were read from a single sample in a study of a mutant IDH1 vaccine in newly diagnosed glioma. Their cognate antigens are unknown. Some clones are missing from TCRdb's copy, which holds only in-frame ones; the method was immunoSEQ multiplex PCR. The sample consists of about 38,000 clones, roughly 76% of them appearing once. This specimen was PBMCs, taken from a glioma patient whose treatment included an IDH1 peptide vaccine. Receptors were obtained from a man aged 35-49 years with glioma. Both conserved end residues are part of each CDR3. Fields, in order: J gene, V gene, clone size, D gene, CDR3 protein, CDR3 DNA. A D gene is named only where the DNA matches it firmly. Where a row states a size, it is once, few, many or the class of an expanded clone; other rows omit it.

TRBJ1-4 TRBV2 few - CASSVKGKGEKLFF TGTGCCAGCAGTGTCAAGGGAAAGGGTGAAAAACTGTTTTTT
TRBJ2-1 TRBV29-1 once TRBD2 CSVASGSNEQFF TGCAGCGTTGCAAGCGGGAGCAATGAGCAGTTCTTC
TRBJ2-3 TRBV5-4 once TRBD1 CASSLDRGPDTQYF TGTGCCAGCAGCTTGGACAGGGGGCCGGATACGCAGTATTTT
TRBJ2-1 TRBV4-2 - TRBD2 CASSQDLVAGYSYNEQFF TGTGCCAGCAGCCAAGATCTGGTAGCGGGGTACTCCTACAATGAGCAGTTCTTC
TRBJ1-2 TRBV4-2 - - CASSQSGGMTNYGYTF TGTGCCAGCAGCCAAAGCGGGGGGATGACTAACTATGGCTACACCTTC
TRBJ2-5 TRBV4-3 once - CASSQQGEETQYF TGCGCCAGCAGCCAACAGGGTGAGGAGACCCAGTACTTC
TRBJ1-2 TRBV15 - - CATSLRTEYGYTF TGTGCCACCAGTCTTAGGACGGAGTATGGCTACACCTTC
TRBJ2-7 TRBV28 once - CASSLTGYEQYF TGTGCCAGCAGTTTAACGGGTTACGAGCAGTACTTC
TRBJ2-3 TRBV14 - TRBD2 CASSQDAPLAGHTDTQYF TGTGCCAGCAGCCAAGATGCCCCGTTAGCGGGGCACACAGATACGCAGTATTTT
TRBJ1-5 TRBV18 - - CASSPSGDQPQHF TGTGCCAGCTCACCAAGTGGGGATCAGCCCCAGCATTTT
TRBJ1-1 TRBV19 - - CASTAGSGDTEAFF TGTGCCAGTACCGCAGGGTCCGGGGACACTGAAGCTTTCTTT
TRBJ1-5 TRBV18 - TRBD1 CASSDGQGGNQPQHF TGTGCCAGCTCGGACGGACAGGGAGGGAATCAGCCCCAGCATTTT
TRBJ2-2 TRBV7-6 - - CASSGTSNTGELFF TGTGCCAGCAGCGGGACGTCGAACACCGGGGAGCTGTTTTTT
TRBJ2-1 TRBV9 - - CASSPPPNGLNEQFF TGTGCCAGCAGCCCCCCACCCAACGGATTGAATGAGCAGTTCTTC
TRBJ2-1 TRBV19 - TRBD2 CASSKLAGDGNEQFF TGTGCCAGTAGTAAACTAGCGGGAGATGGCAATGAGCAGTTCTTC
TRBJ2-7 TRBV5-1 - TRBD2 CASSLGLAGTYEQYF TGCGCCAGCAGCTTGGGACTAGCGGGAACCTACGAGCAGTACTTC
TRBJ2-1 TRBV7-8 - TRBD2 CASSLAGLAGASYNEQFF TGTGCCAGCAGCTTAGCTGGGCTAGCGGGGGCCTCCTACAATGAGCAGTTCTTC
TRBJ2-1 TRBV7-2 - TRBD2 CASSSRLAGHNEQFF TGTGCCAGCAGCTCACGACTAGCGGGACACAATGAGCAGTTCTTC
TRBJ2-1 TRBV11-3 - TRBD2 CASSPRTSGGVNEQFF TGTGCCAGCAGCCCGCGGACTAGCGGGGGGGTCAATGAGCAGTTCTTC
TRBJ2-5 TRBV6-5 - - CASRPGTSAWETQYF TGTGCCAGCAGGCCCGGGACATCAGCTTGGGAGACCCAGTACTTC
TRBJ2-5 TRBV10-3 - TRBD1 CAISGRQGVGETQYF TGTGCCATCAGTGGGAGACAGGGGGTAGGGGAGACCCAGTACTTC
TRBJ2-1 TRBV28 - TRBD2 CASSLRASGRNEQFF TGTGCCAGCAGTTTAAGGGCTAGCGGGAGGAATGAGCAGTTCTTC
TRBJ1-3 TRBV27 once - CASSLSGTLSSGNTIYF TGTGCCAGCAGTTTATCAGGAACGCTGAGCTCTGGAAACACCATATATTTT
TRBJ2-1 TRBV27 few - CASSSPTGSYNEQFF TGTGCCAGCAGTTCCCCGACAGGCAGCTACAATGAGCAGTTCTTC
TRBJ1-6 TRBV6-6 - - CASSYKGTSSPLHF TGTGCCAGCAGTTACAAGGGGACAAGTTCACCCCTCCACTTT
TRBJ2-7 TRBV10-3 - - CAITGDPIREQYF TGTGCCATCACCGGGGACCCCATACGAGAGCAGTACTTC
TRBJ2-2 TRBV6-1 - TRBD2 CASKRTSGNTGELFF TGTGCCAGCAAAAGGACTAGCGGAAACACCGGGGAGCTGTTTTTT
TRBJ2-7 TRBV27 - - CASSAGREQYF TGTGCCAGCAGTGCCGGACGCGAGCAGTACTTC
TRBJ1-1 TRBV5-5 - - CASSLGLGRSGKMNTEAFF TGTGCCAGCAGCTTGGGTTTGGGCAGGAGCGGTAAAATGAACACTGAAGCTTTCTTT
TRBJ2-7 TRBV27 - TRBD1 CASSPAVRGQEQYF TGTGCCAGCAGTCCCGCGGTGAGGGGGCAAGAGCAGTACTTC
TRBJ2-2 TRBV7-2 - - CASSLDTGELFF TGTGCCAGCAGCTTAGACACCGGGGAGCTGTTTTTT
TRBJ2-2 TRBV9 medium-sized - CASSGASTPGGELFF TGTGCCAGCAGCGGGGCCAGTACCCCGGGCGGGGAGCTGTTTTTT